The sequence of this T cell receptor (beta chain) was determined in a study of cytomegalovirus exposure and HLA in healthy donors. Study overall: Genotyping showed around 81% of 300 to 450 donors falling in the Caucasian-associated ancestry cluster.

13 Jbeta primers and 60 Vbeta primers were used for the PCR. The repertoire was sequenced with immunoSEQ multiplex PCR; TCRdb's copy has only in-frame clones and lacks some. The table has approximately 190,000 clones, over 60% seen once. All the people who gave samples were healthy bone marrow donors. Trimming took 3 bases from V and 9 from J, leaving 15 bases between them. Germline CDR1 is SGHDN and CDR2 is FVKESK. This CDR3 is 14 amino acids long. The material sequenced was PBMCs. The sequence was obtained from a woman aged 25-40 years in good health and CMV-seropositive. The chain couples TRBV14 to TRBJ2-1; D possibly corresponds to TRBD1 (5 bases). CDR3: CASSHRAGYGEQFF. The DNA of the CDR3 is TGTGCCAGCAGCCACCGAGCAGGGTACGGTGAGCAGTTCTTC. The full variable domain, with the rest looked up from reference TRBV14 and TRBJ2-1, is EAGVTQFPSHSVIEKGQTVTLRCDPISGHDNLYWYRRVMGKEIKFLLHFVKESKQDESGMPNNRFLAERTGGTYSTLKVQPAELEDSGVYFCASSHRAGYGEQFFGPGTRLTVL.